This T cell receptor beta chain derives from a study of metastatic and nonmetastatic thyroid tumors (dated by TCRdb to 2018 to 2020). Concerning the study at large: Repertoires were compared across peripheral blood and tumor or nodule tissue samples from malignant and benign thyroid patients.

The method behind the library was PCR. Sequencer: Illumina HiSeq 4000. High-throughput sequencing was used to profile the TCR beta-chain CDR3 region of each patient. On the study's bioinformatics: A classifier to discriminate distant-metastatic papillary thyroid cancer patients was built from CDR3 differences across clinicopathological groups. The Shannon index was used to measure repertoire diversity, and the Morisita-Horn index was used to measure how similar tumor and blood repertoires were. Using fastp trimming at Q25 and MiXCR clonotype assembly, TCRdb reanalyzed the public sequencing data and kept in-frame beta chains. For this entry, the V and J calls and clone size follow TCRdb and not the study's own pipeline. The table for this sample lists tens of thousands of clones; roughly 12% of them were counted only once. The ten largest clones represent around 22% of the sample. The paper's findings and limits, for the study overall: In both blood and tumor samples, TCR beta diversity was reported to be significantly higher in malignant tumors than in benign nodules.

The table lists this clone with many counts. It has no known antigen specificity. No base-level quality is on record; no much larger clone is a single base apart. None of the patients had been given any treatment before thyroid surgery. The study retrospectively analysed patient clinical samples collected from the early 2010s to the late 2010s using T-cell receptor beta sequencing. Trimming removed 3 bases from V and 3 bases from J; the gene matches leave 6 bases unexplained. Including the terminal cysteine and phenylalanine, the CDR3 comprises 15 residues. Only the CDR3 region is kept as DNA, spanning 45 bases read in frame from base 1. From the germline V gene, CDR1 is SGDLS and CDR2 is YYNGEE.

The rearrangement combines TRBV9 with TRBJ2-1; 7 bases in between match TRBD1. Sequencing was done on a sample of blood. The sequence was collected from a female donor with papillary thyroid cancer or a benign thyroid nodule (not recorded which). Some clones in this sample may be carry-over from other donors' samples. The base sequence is TGTGCCAGCAGCGATGGACAGGACATCTACAATGAGCAGTTCTTC. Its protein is CASSDGQDIYNEQFF.